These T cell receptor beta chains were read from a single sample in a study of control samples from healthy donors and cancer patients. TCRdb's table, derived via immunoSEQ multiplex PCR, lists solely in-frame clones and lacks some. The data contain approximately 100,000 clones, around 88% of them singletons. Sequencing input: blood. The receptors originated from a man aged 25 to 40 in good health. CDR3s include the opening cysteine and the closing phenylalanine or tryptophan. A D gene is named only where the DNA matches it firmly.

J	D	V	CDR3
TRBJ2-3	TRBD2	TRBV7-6	CASSLDPGGRPDTQYF
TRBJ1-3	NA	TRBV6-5	CASSSLTPGNTIYF
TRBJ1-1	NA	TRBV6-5	CASNSFPNTEAFF
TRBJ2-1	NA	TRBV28	CASSFWRLNNEQFF
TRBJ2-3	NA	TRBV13	CASSSRGRGTDTQYF
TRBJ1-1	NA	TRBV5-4	CASSLSTSMNTEAFF
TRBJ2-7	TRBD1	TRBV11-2	CASSFSVTGVYEQYF
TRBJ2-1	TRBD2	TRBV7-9	CASSTPPGLAGRNEQFF
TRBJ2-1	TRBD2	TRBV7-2	CASSPSGRAYNEQFF
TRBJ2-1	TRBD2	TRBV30	CACHGLAGYNEQFF
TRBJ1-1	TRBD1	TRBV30	CAWSVRTGGRNTEAFF
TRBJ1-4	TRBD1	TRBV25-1	CASSVGGNRGEKLFF
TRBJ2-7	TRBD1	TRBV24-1	CATEIRRDRYEQYF
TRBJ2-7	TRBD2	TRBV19	CASSPNRGDEQYF
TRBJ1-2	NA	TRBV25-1	CASSEYIRADNYGYTF